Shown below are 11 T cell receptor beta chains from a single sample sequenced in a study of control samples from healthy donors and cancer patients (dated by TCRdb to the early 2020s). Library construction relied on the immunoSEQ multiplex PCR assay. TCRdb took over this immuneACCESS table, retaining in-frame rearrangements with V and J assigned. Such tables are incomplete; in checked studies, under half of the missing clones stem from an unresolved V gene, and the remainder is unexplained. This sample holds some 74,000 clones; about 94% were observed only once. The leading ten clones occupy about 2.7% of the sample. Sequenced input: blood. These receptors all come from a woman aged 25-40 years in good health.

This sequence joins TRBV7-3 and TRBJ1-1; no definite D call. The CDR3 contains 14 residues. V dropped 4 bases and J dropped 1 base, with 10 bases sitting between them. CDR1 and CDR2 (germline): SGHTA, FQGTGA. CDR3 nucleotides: TGTGCCAGCAGCTCAGCCCCTGAGAACACTGAAGCTTTCTTT. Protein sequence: CASSSAPENTEAFF.

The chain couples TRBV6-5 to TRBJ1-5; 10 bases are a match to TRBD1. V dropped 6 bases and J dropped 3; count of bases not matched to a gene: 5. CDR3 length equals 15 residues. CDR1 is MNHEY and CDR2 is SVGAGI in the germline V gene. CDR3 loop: CASSRRQGANQPQHF. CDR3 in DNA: TGTGCCAGCAGCCGCCGACAGGGGGCCAATCAGCCCCAGCATTTT.

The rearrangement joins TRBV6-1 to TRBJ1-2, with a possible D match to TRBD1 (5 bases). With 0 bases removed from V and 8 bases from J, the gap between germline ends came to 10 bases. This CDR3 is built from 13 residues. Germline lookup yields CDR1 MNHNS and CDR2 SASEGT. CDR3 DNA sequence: TGTGCCAGCAGTGAAGCCTTGACAGCCGGCTACACCTTC. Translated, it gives CASSEALTAGYTF.

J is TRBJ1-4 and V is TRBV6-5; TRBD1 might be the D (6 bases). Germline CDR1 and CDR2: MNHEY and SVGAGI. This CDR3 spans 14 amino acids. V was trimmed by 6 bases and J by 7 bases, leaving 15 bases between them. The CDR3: CASREDQGTEKLFF. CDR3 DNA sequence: TGTGCCAGCAGAGAGGACCAGGGGACTGAAAAACTGTTTTTT.

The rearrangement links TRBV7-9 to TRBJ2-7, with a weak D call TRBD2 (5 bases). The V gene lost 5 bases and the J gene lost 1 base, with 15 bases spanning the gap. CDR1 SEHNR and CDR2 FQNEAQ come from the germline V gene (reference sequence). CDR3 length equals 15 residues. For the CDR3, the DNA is TGTGCCAGCAGCCGGCAAAAAAGCGGATCCTACGAGCAGTACGTC. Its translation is CASSRQKSGSYEQYV.

The CDR3 loop is CASSLAGPGNTIYF. The CDR3 DNA is TGTGCCAGCAGCTTAGCTGGACCTGGAAACACCATATATTTT. V is TRBV11-2 and J is TRBJ1-3; D ambiguous. V lost 1 base, J lost 2 bases, and 6 bases lay in between. Germline V gives CDR1 SGHAT, CDR2 FQNNGV. The CDR3 loop spans 14 amino acids.

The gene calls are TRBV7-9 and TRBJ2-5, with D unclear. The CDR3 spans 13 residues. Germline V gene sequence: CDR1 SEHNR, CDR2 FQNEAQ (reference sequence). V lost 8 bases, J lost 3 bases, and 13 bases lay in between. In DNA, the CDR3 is TGTGCCAGCCAGTACGTAGGGAAAGAGACCCAGTACTTC. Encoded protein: CASQYVGKETQYF.

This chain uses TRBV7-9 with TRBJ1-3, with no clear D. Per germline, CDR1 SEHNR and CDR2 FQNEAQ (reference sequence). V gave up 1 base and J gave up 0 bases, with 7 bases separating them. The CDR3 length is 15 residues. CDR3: CASSLGVNSGNTIYF. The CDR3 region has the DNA TGTGCCAGCAGCTTAGGGGTCAACTCTGGAAACACCATATATTTT.

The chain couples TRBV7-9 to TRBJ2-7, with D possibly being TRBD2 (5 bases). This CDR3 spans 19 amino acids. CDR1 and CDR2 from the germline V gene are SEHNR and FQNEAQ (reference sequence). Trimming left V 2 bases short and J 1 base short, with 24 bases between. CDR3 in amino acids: CASSLTPLIFGEGSYEQYF. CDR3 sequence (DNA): TGTGCCAGCAGCTTAACCCCCCTTATTTTCGGGGAAGGGTCCTACGAGCAGTACTTC. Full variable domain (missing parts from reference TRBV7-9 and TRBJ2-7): DTGVSQNPRHKITKRGQNVTFRCDPISEHNRLYWYRQTLGQGPEFLTYFQNEAQLEKSRLLSDRFSAERPKGSFSTLEIQRTEQGDSAMYLCASSLTPLIFGEGSYEQYFGPGTRLTVT.

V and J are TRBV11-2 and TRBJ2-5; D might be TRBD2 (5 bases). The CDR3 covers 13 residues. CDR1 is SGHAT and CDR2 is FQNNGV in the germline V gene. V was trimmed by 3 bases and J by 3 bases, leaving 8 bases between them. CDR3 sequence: CASSFTREETQYF. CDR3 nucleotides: TGTGCCAGCAGCTTTACTAGGGAAGAGACCCAGTACTTC.

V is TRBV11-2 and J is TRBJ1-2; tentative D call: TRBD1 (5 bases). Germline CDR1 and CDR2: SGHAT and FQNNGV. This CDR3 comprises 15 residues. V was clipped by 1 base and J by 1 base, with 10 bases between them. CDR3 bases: TGTGCCAGCAGCTTAGCGGGCAGGGATAACTATGGCTACACCTTC. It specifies CASSLAGRDNYGYTF.